Each of the 10 T cell receptor beta chains below was sequenced from the same sample in a study of beta chain features in type 1 diabetes. Findings and limits, study-wide: All four CD4+ subsets from Type 1 diabetes patients carried moderately but significantly shorter TCRB CDR3s.

Their antigens are not known. Expressed TCRB transcripts were sequenced because the entire RNA isolate underwent reverse transcription. Clones were read by immunoSEQ multiplex PCR, and TCRdb kept only the in-frame ones, dropping some. Of 300,000 to 400,000 clones listed, roughly 9.8% were seen once; the top ten hold about 0.6%. The sequenced sample was central memory CD4+ T cells from blood. The receptors were gathered from a man in his thirties or forties with type 1 diabetes.

Many counts were recorded for this clone. The rearrangement links TRBV10-3 to TRBJ1-5, with 7 bases identical to TRBD1. The germline V gene has CDR1 ENHRY and CDR2 SYGVKD. Trimming cost V 6 bases and J 7 bases; bases outside gene matches: 6. CDR3 length equals 13 residues. The chain's CDR3 is CAIRGQDQQPQHF. CDR3 coding DNA: TGTGCCATCAGAGGACAGGATCAGCAGCCCCAGCATTTT.

The chain recombines TRBV5-1 with TRBJ2-3; D unclear. CDR3 length equals 14 residues. The V end lost 1 base, the J end lost 0 bases, and 6 bases lay between the germline ends. Germline CDR1 SGHRS, CDR2 YFSETQ. CDR3 bases: TGCGCCAGCAGCTTGCCTCCAAGCACAGATACGCAGTATTTT. It is translated as CASSLPPSTDTQYF. Using reference TRBV5-1 and TRBJ2-3 for the parts outside the CDR3, the full variable domain is KAGVTQTPRYLIKTRGQQVTLSCSPISGHRSVSWYQQTPGQGLQFLFEYFSETQRNKGNFPGRFSGRQFSNSRSEMNVSTLELGDSALYLCASSLPPSTDTQYFGPGTRLTVL.

This clone is medium-sized. J is TRBJ2-7 and V is TRBV28; D possibly corresponds to TRBD1 (6 bases). Germline CDR1 is MDHEN and CDR2 is SYDVKM. CDR3 length: 15 amino acids. The germline V and J ends were trimmed by 5 bases and 1 base, with 15 bases remaining between them. The CDR3 reads CASSTHRDISYEQYF. The DNA of the CDR3 is TGTGCCAGCAGTACCCACCGGGACATATCCTACGAGCAGTACTTC.

V usage is TRBV6-1 and J usage is TRBJ2-7; TRBD2 matches at 8 bases. The CDR3 contains 15 residues. The germline CDR1 and CDR2 sequences are MNHNS and SASEGT. V was clipped by 4 bases and J by 0 bases; unmatched bases: 5. The CDR3 region has the DNA TGTGCCAGCAGTGTAGGCGGGACTAGCTCCTACGAGCAGTACTTC. Translation: CASSVGGTSSYEQYF.

This clone has ten or more counts. The chain employs TRBV7-9 and TRBJ2-7; D is uncertain. Trimming removed 1 base from V and 13 bases from J, with 17 bases in between. Germline V gene lookup returns CDR1 SEHNR and CDR2 FQNEAQ (reference sequence). The CDR3 is 13 amino acids. The CDR3 here is CASSLEERTYLYF. Written as DNA, the CDR3 is TGTGCCAGCAGCTTAGAGGAACGAACTTACTTATACTTC.

V usage is TRBV9 and J usage is TRBJ2-7; D is unresolved. The V and J ends lost 0 bases and 0 bases respectively, with 7 bases between them. This CDR3 contains 14 residues. Germline CDR1 and CDR2: SGDLS and YYNGEE. This CDR3 is CASSVGGLSYEQYF. CDR3 nucleotides: TGTGCCAGCAGCGTAGGAGGCCTCTCCTACGAGCAGTACTTC.

The genes are TRBV28 and TRBJ2-1; 7 bases agree with TRBD2. The trim removed 5 bases at V and 4 bases at J, leaving 14 bases unmatched. The germline gives CDR1 MDHEN, CDR2 SYDVKM. The CDR3 has 17 residues. The CDR3 here is CASSPISFAGEYNEQFF. Written as DNA, the CDR3 is TGTGCCAGCAGTCCGATTTCATTTGCGGGAGAATACAATGAGCAGTTCTTC.

The chain uses TRBV7-2 and TRBJ2-5, with D possibly being TRBD1 or TRBD2 (6 bases each). Trimming pared 2 bases from V and 4 bases from J, leaving 20 bases between. Germline V gene lookup returns CDR1 SGHTA and CDR2 FQGNSA. The CDR3 covers 17 residues. CDR3 protein: CASSLFPSGGSGETQYF. The CDR3 region has the DNA TGTGCCAGCAGCTTATTTCCGTCCGGGGGCTCCGGAGAGACCCAGTACTTC. Looking up the rest from reference TRBV7-2 and TRBJ2-5 gives the full variable domain: GAGVSQSPSNKVTEKGKDVELRCDPISGHTALYWYRQSLGQGLEFLIYFQGNSAPDKSGLPSDRFSAERTGGSVSTLTIQRTQQEDSAVYLCASSLFPSGGSGETQYFGPGTRLLVL.

This clone was seen only a few times. The chain carries TRBV7-3 and TRBJ2-3, with D hard to call. The V end lost 1 base, the J end lost 5 bases, and 7 bases lay between the germline ends. This CDR3 contains 13 residues. Germline values: CDR1 SGHTA, CDR2 FQGTGA. CDR3 sequence: CASSLSGKDTQYF. The CDR3 region has the DNA TGTGCCAGCAGCTTAAGTGGGAAAGATACGCAGTATTTT.

This clone was recorded a few times. The rearrangement links TRBV21-1 to TRBJ2-3; TRBD2 is the table's D call and was not checked against the DNA. TRBV21-1 counts as a pseudogene. The CDR3 extends over 19 amino acids. This chain's CDR3 is CASSKGGAGAPTDTDTQYF. The CDR3 DNA reads as TGTGCCAGCAGCAAAGGGGGAGCGGGAGCCCCCACAGATACAGATACGCAGTATTTT.